These 8 T cell receptor beta chains originate from one sample sequenced in a study of beta chain features in type 1 diabetes. Expressed TCRB transcripts were sequenced after all isolated RNA was converted to cDNA. This table comes from immunoSEQ multiplex PCR, and its TCRdb copy is limited to in-frame clones, with some not included. In the table there are 860,000 or so clones, 15% to 20% of which are singletons. The specimen was naive CD4+ T cells from blood. These receptors were collected from a woman between 18 and 29 years old in good health.

This clone turned up a few times. The identical CDR3 is also encoded by other nucleotide sequences in the sample. The chain combines TRBV7-9 with TRBJ2-1; D unclear. The CDR3 covers 9 residues. Germline loops: CDR1 SEHNR, CDR2 FQNEAQ (reference sequence). Trimming removed 8 bases from V and 6 bases from J, with 2 bases in between. The CDR3 coding sequence is TGTGCCAGCGCCAATGAGCAGTTCTTC. Translated: CASANEQFF.

This clone was found a few times. The chain links TRBV6-8 to TRBJ2-3; D remains unclear. Per the germline V gene, CDR1 is MNHGY and CDR2 is SAAAGT. V dropped 4 bases and J dropped 3 bases, with 8 bases sitting between them. The CDR3 sequence is 13 residues long. The CDR3 DNA is TGTGCCAGCAGTTTGTCCCCGACAGATACGCAGTATTTT. Translating gives CASSLSPTDTQYF.

This clone has just a few counts. The J gene is TRBJ2-6, the V gene TRBV19, with D uncertain. Germline CDR1 reads LNHDA; CDR2 reads SQIVND (reference sequence). This CDR3 comprises 14 residues. Trimming pared 8 bases from V and 2 bases from J, leaving 10 bases between. In nucleotides, the CDR3 is TGTGCCAGTGGAACTCTGACTGGGGCCAACGTCCTGACTTTC. Encoded protein: CASGTLTGANVLTF.

In DNA, the CDR3 is TGTGCCAGCAGTTTAGTACGGCTGAACACTGAAGCTTTCTTT. This translates into CASSLVRLNTEAFF. The chain carries TRBV28 and TRBJ1-1; D call uncertain. Germline V gives CDR1 MDHEN, CDR2 SYDVKM. CDR3 size: 14 residues. V was pared by 2 bases and J by 0 bases, with 7 bases between.

The chain combines TRBV30 with TRBJ2-7, with TRBD1 matching over 7 bases. There are 14 residues in the CDR3. Per the germline V gene, CDR1 is GTSNPN and CDR2 is SVGIG (reference sequence). J gave up 1 base and V 3 bases, and 6 bases lay outside the gene matches. As DNA, the CDR3 is TGTGCCTGGAGCGTCCGACAGGGATCCTACGAGCAGTACTTC. Its protein is CAWSVRQGSYEQYF.

This clone was detected only a few times. The genes are TRBV4-3 and TRBJ2-2; D might be TRBD2 (6 bases). Germline-derived CDR1 and CDR2 are LGHNA and YSLEER. V shed 4 bases and J shed 1 base, with 13 bases lying between them. The CDR3 is 16 amino acids. The DNA of the CDR3 is TGCGCCAGCAGCCTGCGGACTAACCTGAACACCGGGGAGCTGTTTTTT. This codes for CASSLRTNLNTGELFF.

The chain is built from TRBV7-8 and TRBJ2-3, with a tentative D call TRBD1 (5 bases). The closer fit of TRBJ2-1 to the DNA end suggests the J call may be wrong. The germline CDR1 and CDR2 sequences are SGHVS and FQNEAQ. CDR3 length equals 15 residues. The CDR3 reads CASSLGVVSYNEQFF. The CDR3 DNA is TGTGCCAGCAGCCTAGGGGTGGTGTCCTACAATGAGCAGTTCTTC.

This clone was counted only a few times. The CDR3 protein is CASSVHRDRRSYGYTF. The CDR3 nucleotides read TGTGCCAGCAGCGTACACCGGGACAGGAGATCCTATGGCTACACCTTC. The rearrangement uses TRBV9 and TRBJ1-2; 8 bases fit TRBD1. After removal of 1 base from V and 4 bases from J, the junction contained 9 bases not matched to a gene. This CDR3 contains 16 residues. Germline V gene sequence: CDR1 SGDLS, CDR2 YYNGEE.